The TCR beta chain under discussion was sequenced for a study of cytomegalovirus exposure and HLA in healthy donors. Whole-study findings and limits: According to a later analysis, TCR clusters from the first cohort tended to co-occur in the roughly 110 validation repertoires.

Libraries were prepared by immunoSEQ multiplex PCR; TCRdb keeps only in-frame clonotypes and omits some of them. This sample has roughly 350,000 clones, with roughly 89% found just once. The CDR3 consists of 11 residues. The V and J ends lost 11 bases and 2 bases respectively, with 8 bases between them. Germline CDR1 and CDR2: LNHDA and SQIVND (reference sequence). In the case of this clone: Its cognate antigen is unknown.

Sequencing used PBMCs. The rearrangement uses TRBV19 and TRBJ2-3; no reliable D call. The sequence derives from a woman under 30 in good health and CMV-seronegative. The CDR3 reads CASSATDTQYF. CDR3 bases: TGTGCCTCCAGCGCCACAGATACGCAGTATTTT.